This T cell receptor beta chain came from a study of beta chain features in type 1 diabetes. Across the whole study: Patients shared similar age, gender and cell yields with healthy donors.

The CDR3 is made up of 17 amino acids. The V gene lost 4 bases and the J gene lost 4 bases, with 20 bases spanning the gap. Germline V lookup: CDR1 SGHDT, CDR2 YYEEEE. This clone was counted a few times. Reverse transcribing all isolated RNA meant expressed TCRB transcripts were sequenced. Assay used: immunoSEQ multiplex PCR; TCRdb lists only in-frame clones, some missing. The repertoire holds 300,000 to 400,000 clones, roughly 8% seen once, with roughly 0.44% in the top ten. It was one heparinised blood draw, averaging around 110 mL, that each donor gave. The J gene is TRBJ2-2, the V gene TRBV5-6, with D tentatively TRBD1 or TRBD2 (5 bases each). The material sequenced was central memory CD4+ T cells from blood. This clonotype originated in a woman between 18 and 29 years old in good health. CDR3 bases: TGTGCCAGCAGCCAACAGGTCGGGATTTATGTCACCGGGGAGCTGTTTTTT. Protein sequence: CASSQQVGIYVTGELFF.